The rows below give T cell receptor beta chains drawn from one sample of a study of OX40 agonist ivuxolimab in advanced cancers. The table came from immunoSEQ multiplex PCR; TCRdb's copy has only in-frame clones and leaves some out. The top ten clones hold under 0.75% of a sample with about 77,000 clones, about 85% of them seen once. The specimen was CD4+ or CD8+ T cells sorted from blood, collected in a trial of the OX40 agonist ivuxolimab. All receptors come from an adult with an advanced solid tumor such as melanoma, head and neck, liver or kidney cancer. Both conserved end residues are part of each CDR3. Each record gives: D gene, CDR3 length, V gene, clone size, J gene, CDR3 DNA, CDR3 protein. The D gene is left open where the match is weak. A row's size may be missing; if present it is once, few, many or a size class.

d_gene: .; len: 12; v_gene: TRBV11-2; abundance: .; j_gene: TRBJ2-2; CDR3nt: TGTGCCAGCAGCTTAGCTGGGGGGGAGCTGTTTTTT; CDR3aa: CASSLAGGELFF
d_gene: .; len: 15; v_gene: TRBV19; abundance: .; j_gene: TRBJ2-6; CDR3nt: TGTGCCAGTAAGGGGGTGGAAACTGGGGCCAACGTCCTGACTTTC; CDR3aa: CASKGVETGANVLTF
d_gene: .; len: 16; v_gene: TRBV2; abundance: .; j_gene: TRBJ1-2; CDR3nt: TGTGCCAGCAGTGACGGGCTCTCAGGGGTGGGCTATGGCTACACCTTC; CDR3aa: CASSDGLSGVGYGYTF
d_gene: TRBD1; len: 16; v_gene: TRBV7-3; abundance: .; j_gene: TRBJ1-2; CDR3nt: TGTGCCAGCAGCTTAATGGGACAGGGCCTCAACTATGGCTACACCTTC; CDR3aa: CASSLMGQGLNYGYTF
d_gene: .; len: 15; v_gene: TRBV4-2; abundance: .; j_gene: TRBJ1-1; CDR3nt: TGTGCCAGCAGCCAAGCCGGGACACCGAACACTGAAGCTTTCTTT; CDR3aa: CASSQAGTPNTEAFF
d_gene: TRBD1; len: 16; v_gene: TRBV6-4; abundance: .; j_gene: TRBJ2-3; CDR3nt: TGTGCCAGCAATTTATGGACAGGGGGTAGTTCAAATACGCAGTATTTT; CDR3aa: CASNLWTGGSSNTQYF
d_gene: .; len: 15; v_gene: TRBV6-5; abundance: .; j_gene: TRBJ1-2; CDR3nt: TGTGCCAGCAGTTACTCTGTGGGGCCCAGCTATGGCTACACCTTC; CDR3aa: CASSYSVGPSYGYTF
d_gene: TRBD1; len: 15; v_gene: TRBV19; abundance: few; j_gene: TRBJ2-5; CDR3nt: TGTGCCAGTCAATTACAGGGGCACCTAGGGGAGACCCAGTACTTC; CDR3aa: CASQLQGHLGETQYF
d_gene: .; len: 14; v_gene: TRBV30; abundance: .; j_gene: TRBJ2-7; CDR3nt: TGTGCCTGGAGTGTACGGGGTGGAGGACGCGAGCAGTACTTC; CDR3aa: CAWSVRGGGREQYF
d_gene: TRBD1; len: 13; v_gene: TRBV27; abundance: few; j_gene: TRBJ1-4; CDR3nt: TGTGCCAGCAAACAGGGGGTAGGGGAAAAACTGTTTTTT; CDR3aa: CASKQGVGEKLFF
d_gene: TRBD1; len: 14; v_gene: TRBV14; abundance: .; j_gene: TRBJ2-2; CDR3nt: TGTGCCAGCAGTTCACAGGGGGCGACGGGGGAGCTGTTTTTT; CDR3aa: CASSSQGATGELFF
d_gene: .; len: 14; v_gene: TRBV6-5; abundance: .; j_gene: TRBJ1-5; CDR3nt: TGTGCCAGCAGTTACTCGGAGGTTGATCAGCCCCAGCATTTT; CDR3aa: CASSYSEVDQPQHF
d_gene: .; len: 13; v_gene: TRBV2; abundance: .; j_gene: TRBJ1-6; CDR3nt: TGTGCCAGCAGGGACGGGTATAATTCACCCCTCCACTTT; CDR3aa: CASRDGYNSPLHF
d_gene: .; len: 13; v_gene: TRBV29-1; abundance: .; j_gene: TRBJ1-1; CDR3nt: TGCAGCGGGGCAGGAAAATTGAACACTGAAGCTTTCTTT; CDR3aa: CSGAGKLNTEAFF
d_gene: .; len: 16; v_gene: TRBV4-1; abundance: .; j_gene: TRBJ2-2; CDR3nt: TGCGCCAGCAGCCAACCACTTCGACGGAACACCGGGGAGCTGTTTTTT; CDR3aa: CASSQPLRRNTGELFF
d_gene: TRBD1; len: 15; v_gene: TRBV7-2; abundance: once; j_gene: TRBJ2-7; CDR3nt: TGTGCCAGCAGGAGGTCCGGGACAGGTCCCTACGAGCAGTACTTC; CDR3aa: CASRRSGTGPYEQYF
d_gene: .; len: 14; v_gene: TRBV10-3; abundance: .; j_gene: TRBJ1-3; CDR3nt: TGTGCCATCAAGTCAGGGGTGACTGGAAACACCATATATTTT; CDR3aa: CAIKSGVTGNTIYF
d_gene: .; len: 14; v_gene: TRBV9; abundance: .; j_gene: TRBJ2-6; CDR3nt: TGTGCCAGCAGCGTAGTAGGTGGGGCCAACGTCCTGACTTTC; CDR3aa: CASSVVGGANVLTF
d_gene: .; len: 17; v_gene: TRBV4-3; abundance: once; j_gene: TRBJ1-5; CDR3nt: TGCGCCAGCAGCCAAGAGTCGGGTGCTTATAGCAATCAGCCCCAGCATTTT; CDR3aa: CASSQESGAYSNQPQHF
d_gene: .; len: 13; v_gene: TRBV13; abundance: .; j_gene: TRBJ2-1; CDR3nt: TGTGCCAGCAGCTTAAGACTGTACAATGAGCAGTTCTTC; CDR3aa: CASSLRLYNEQFF
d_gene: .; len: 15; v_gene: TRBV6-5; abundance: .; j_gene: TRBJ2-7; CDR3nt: TGTGCCAGCACAGACAGGACGTCCGGAGATGGCGAGCAGTACTTC; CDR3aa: CASTDRTSGDGEQYF
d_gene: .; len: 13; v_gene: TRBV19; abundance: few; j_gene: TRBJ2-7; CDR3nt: TGTGCCAGTAGTATTCCGGGGAAATACGAGCAGTACTTC; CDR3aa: CASSIPGKYEQYF
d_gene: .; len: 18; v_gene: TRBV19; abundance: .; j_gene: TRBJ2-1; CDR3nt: TGTGCCAGTAGTATGGTGAGGGGACTGAGGGCAACCTACAATGAGCAGTTCTTC; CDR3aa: CASSMVRGLRATYNEQFF
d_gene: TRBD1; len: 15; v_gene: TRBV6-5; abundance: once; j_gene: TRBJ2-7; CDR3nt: TGTGCCAGCAGTGCCTCCGGGACAGGGGCCTACGAGCAGTACTTC; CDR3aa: CASSASGTGAYEQYF
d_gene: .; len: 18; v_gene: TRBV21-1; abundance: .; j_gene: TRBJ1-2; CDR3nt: .; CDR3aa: CASSTWGQGAAIGYGYTF
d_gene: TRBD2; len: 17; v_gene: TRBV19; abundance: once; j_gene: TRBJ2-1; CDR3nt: TGTGCCAGTAGTATCTCTAGCGGGGGGGCCGATAGAAATGAGCAGTTCTTC; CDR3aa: CASSISSGGADRNEQFF
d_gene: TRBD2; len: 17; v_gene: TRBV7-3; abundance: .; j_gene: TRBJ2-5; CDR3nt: TGTGCCAGCAGCTCCCAGCTCCGGACTAGCGGAGAAGAGACCCAGTACTTC; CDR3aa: CASSSQLRTSGEETQYF
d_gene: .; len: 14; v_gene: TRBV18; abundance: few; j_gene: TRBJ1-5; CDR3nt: TGTGCCAGCTCATCCGACAGACTCAATCAGCCCCAGCATTTT; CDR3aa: CASSSDRLNQPQHF
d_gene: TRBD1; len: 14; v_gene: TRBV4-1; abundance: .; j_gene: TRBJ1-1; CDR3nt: TGCGCCAGCAGCTCCGGGACAGGGGGCACTGAAGCTTTCTTT; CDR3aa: CASSSGTGGTEAFF
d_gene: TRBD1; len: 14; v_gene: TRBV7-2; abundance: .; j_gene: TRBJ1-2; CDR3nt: TGTGCCAGCGGAACCGACAGGGGAGTTGATGGCTACACCTTC; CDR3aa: CASGTDRGVDGYTF
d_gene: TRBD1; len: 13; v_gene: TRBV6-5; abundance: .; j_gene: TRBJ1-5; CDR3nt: TGTGCCAGCAGCACGGACAGGGACCAGCCCCAGCATTTT; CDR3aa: CASSTDRDQPQHF
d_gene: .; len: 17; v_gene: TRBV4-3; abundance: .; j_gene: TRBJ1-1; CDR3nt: TGCGCCAGCAGCCAAGATCCCGGACACGCCATGAACACTGAAGCTTTCTTT; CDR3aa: CASSQDPGHAMNTEAFF
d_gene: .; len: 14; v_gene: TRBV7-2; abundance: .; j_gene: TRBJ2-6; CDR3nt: TGTGCCAGCAGCTTAGCGCCTGGGGCCAACGTCCTGACTTTC; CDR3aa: CASSLAPGANVLTF
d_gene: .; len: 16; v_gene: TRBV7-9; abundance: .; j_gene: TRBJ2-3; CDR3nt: TGTGCCAGCAGCTTAGGGGCAGGAGGAGGTGCAGATACGCAGTATTTT; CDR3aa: CASSLGAGGGADTQYF
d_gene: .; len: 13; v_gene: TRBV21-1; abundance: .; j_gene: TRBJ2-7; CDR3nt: TGTGCCAACCCCGGGACAGAGACCTACGAGCAGTACTTC; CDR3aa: CANPGTETYEQYF
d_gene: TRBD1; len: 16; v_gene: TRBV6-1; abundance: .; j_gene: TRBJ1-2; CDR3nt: TGTGCCAGCAGTGAGCCGGGACAGGGTGACGGCTATGGCTACACCTTC; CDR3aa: CASSEPGQGDGYGYTF
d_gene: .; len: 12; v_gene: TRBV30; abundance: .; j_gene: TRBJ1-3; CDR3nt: TGTGCCTGGAGCAGAAGTGGAAACACCATATATTTT; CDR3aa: CAWSRSGNTIYF
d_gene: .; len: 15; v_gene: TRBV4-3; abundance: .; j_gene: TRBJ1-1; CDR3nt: TGCGCCAGCAGCCAAGAGGCCGACCAACCGAGAGGAGCTTTCTTT; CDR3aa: CASSQEADQPRGAFF
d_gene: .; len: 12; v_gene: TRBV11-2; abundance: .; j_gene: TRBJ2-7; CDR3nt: TGTGCCAGCAAGGGCAGATCCTACGAGCAGTACTTC; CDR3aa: CASKGRSYEQYF
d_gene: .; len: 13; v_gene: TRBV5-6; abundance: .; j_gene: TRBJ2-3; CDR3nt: TGTGCCAGCAGCTTAAACAGCCCAGATACGCAGTATTTT; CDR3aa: CASSLNSPDTQYF
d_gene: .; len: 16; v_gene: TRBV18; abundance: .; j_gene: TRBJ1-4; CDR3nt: TGTGCCAGCTCACCATCGACAGCCGCAACTAATGAAAAACTGTTTTTT; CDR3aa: CASSPSTAATNEKLFF
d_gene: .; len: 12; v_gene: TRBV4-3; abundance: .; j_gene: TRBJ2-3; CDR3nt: TGCGCCAGCAGCCAAGATCAGTATACGCAGTATTTT; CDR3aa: CASSQDQYTQYF
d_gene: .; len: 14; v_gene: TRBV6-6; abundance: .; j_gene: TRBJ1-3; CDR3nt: TGTGCCAGCAGTCCCGGGACATCGGTTCCCACCATATATTTT; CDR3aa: CASSPGTSVPTIYF
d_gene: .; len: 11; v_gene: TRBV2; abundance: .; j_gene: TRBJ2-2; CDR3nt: TGTGCCAGCACCGAGGCCGGGGAGCTGTTTTTT; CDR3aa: CASTEAGELFF
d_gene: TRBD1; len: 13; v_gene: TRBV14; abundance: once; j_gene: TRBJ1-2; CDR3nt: TGTGCCAGCAGCCAAGTAGGGACAGACGGCTACACCTTC; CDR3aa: CASSQVGTDGYTF
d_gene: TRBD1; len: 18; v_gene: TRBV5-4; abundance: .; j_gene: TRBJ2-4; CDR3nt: TGTGCCAGCAGTCCCGGGACAGGGGGCGTCCTGGCCAAAAACATTCAGTACTTC; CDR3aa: CASSPGTGGVLAKNIQYF
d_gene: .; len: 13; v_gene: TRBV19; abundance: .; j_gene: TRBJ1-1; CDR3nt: TGTGCCAGTAGTTCAACAGTGAACACTGAAGCTTTCTTT; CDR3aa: CASSSTVNTEAFF
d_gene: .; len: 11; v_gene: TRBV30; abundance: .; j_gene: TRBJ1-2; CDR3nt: TGTGCCTGGAGTCGGGGAAATGGCTACACCTTC; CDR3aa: CAWSRGNGYTF
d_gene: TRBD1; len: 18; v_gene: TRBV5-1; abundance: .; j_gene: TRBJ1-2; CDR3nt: TGCGCCAGCAGCGAGGGACCGGGACAGTTAGGGCTTGACTATGGCTACACCTTC; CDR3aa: CASSEGPGQLGLDYGYTF
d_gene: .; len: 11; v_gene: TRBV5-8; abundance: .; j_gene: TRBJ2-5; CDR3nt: TGTGCCAGCAGCTTCTCGGGGACCCAGTACTTC; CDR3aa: CASSFSGTQYF
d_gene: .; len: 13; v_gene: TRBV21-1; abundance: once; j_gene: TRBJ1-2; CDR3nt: TGTGCCAGCGCTTGCCTTTCTAACTATGGCTACACCTTC; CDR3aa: CASACLSNYGYTF
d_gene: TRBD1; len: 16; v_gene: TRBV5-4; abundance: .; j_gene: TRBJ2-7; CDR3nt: TGTGCCAGCAGCCCCTACTCCGGGACAGGACTCTACGAGCAGTACTTC; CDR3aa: CASSPYSGTGLYEQYF
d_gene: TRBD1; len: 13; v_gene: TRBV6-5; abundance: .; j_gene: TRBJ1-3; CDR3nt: TGTGCCAGCAGTTTGACAGGGCAAAGGACCATATATTTT; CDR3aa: CASSLTGQRTIYF
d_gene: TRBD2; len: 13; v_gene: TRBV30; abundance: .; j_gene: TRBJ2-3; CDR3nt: TGTGCCTGGAGTGTAGCTAGCGGGGGTACGCAGTATTTT; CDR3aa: CAWSVASGGTQYF
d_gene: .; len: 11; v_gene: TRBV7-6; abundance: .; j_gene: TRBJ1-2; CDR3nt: TGTGCCAGCGGCGGGGGGGCTGGCTACACCTTC; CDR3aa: CASGGGAGYTF
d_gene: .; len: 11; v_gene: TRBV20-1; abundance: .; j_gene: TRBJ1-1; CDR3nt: TGCAGTGCTAGCTCGAACACTGAAGCTTTCTTT; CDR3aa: CSASSNTEAFF
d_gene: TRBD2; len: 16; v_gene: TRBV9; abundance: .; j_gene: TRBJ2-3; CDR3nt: TGTGCCAGCAGCGTAGGAGCGGGGGCCTTCACAGATACGCAGTATTTT; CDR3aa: CASSVGAGAFTDTQYF
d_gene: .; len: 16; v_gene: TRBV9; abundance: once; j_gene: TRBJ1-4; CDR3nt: TGTGCCAGCAGCGTGGGGACGAAGGCAACTAATGAAAAACTGTTTTTT; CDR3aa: CASSVGTKATNEKLFF
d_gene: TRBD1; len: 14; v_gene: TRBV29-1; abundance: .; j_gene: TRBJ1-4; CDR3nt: TGCAGCGTTGCCCAGACAGGGTCTAATGAAAAACTGTTTTTT; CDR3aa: CSVAQTGSNEKLFF
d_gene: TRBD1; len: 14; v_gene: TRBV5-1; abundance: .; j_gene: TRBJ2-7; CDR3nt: TGCGCCAGCAGTACGGGGACAGGGCTCTACGAGCAGTACTTC; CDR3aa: CASSTGTGLYEQYF